The 17 T cell receptor beta chains listed next were all sequenced from one sample in a study of T cell responses to AZD1222 COVID-19 vaccine. Generated by immunoSEQ multiplex PCR, the TCRdb table keeps only in-frame clones and is missing some. The sample shows 150,000 to 180,000 clones, 88% of them seen only once. The sample consisted of peripheral blood, taken on day 0 of AZD1222 vaccination. The receptors originated from an adult in good health.

This sequence joins TRBV28 and TRBJ2-1; D might be TRBD1 or TRBD2, each matching 5 bases. The length of the CDR3 is 17 residues. In germline, CDR1 is MDHEN, CDR2 SYDVKM. Trimming removed 5 bases at V and 3 bases at J, with 20 bases between. The DNA for the CDR3 is TGTGCCAGCAGTGCCAACCTCGGGACGGAGAACTACAATGAGCAGTTCTTC. It specifies CASSANLGTENYNEQFF.

V is TRBV6-6 and J is TRBJ1-3; D is ambiguous. The CDR3 runs 12 residues. The V and J ends lost 4 bases and 8 bases respectively, with 9 bases between them. Germline V CDR1 and CDR2: MNHNY, SVGAGI (reference sequence). This chain's CDR3 is CASSSEVDTIYF. The CDR3 nucleotides read TGTGCCAGCAGTTCTGAGGTTGACACCATATATTTT.

The chain links TRBV2 to TRBJ1-5; no firm D call. Germline V gene data show CDR1 as SNHLY and CDR2 as FYNNEI. The CDR3 is made up of 14 amino acids. The germline V and J ends were trimmed by 1 base and 11 bases, with 15 bases remaining between them. CDR3 residues: CASSEGQGGSAQHF. CDR3 coding DNA: TGTGCCAGCAGTGAAGGTCAAGGAGGGTCGGCCCAGCATTTT. Full variable domain (rest looked up from reference TRBV2 and TRBJ1-5): EPEVTQTPSHQVTQMGQEVILRCVPISNHLYFYWYRQILGQKVEFLVSFYNNEISEKSEIFDDQFSVERPDGSNFTLKIRSTKLEDSAMYFCASSEGQGGSAQHFGDGTRLSIL.

The DNA for the CDR3 is TGCAGCGTTGAAGGGGGGACAGGTAACGAGCAGTACTTC. It translates to CSVEGGTGNEQYF. This sequence joins TRBV29-1 and TRBJ2-7; 8 bases line up with TRBD1. Germline V gene data show CDR1 as SQVTM and CDR2 as ANQGSEA. The V gene end was trimmed by 1 base and the J gene end by 5 bases; junction bases not matched to a gene: 4. CDR3 length: 13 amino acids.

The J gene is TRBJ2-7, the V gene TRBV28; D may be TRBD2 (6 bases). Between the trimmed V and J ends, which lost 6 bases and 1 base, there was a span of 10 bases. The CDR3 runs to 13 residues. Germline V gene sequence: CDR1 MDHEN, CDR2 SYDVKM. The CDR3 region is CASRPGGSYEQYF. In DNA, the CDR3 is TGTGCCAGCAGACCCGGGGGATCCTACGAGCAGTACTTC.

This chain joins TRBV19 and TRBJ1-1, with D uncertain. This CDR3 spans 11 amino acids. The V and J ends lost 2 bases and 3 bases respectively, with 1 base between them. Germline V gives CDR1 LNHDA, CDR2 SQIVND (reference sequence). DNA of the CDR3: TGTGCCAGTAGTATATACACTGAAGCTTTCTTT. Translation gives CASSIYTEAFF.

The chain combines TRBV7-2 with TRBJ2-5; 8 bases are shared with TRBD2. The CDR3 spans 19 residues. CDR1 and CDR2 (germline): SGHTA, FQGNSA. V gave up 4 bases and J gave up 6 bases; unmatched junction bases: 22. In nucleotides, the CDR3 is TGTGCCAGCAGCTCAACAAGTGTTACGGGGGGGATTTGGAGAAAGACCCAGTACTTC. Amino acids: CASSSTSVTGGIWRKTQYF.

CDR3 sequence (DNA): TGTGCCAGCAGCTCCCCAGGGGATGGCTACACCTTC. The encoded protein is CASSSPGDGYTF. The chain employs TRBV28 and TRBJ1-2, with a possible D match to TRBD1 (6 bases). V lost 6 bases to trimming and J lost 6 bases, with 11 bases between them. CDR1 is MDHEN, CDR2 SYDVKM, per germline. The CDR3 sequence is 12 residues long.

The chain recombines TRBV7-9 with TRBJ2-5; 7 bases are shared with TRBD1. Germline V gives CDR1 SEHNR, CDR2 FQNEAQ (reference sequence). The V gene end was trimmed by 1 base and the J gene end by 4 bases; junction bases not matched to a gene: 9. The CDR3 sequence is 16 residues long. CDR3 sequence (DNA): TGTGCCAGCAGCTTAGGCGTAGGGGGCGCGTTAGAGACCCAGTACTTC. Amino acids: CASSLGVGGALETQYF.

CDR3 region: CASSQVRGYTGELFF. Here the CDR3 DNA reads TGCGCCAGCAGCCAAGTGAGGGGGTACACCGGGGAGCTGTTTTTT. The chain couples TRBV4-3 to TRBJ2-2, with D possibly being TRBD1 (6 bases). V lost 1 base and J 3 bases, leaving 9 bases between the germline ends. This CDR3 spans 15 amino acids. Germline V gene sequence: CDR1 LGHNA, CDR2 YSLEER.

V is TRBV12-3 or TRBV12-4 and J is TRBJ1-1; no definite D call. This CDR3 is 13 amino acids long. Trimming stripped 10 bases from V and 0 bases from J, with 12 bases between. The CDR3 DNA reads as TGTGCCATGTCGGGCCAGATGAACACTGAAGCTTTCTTT. This sequence encodes CAMSGQMNTEAFF.

V usage is TRBV11-2 and J usage is TRBJ2-7; D perhaps matches TRBD1 (5 bases). Germline CDR1 SGHAT, CDR2 FQNNGV. The germline V and J ends were trimmed by 3 bases and 3 bases, with 9 bases remaining between them. The CDR3 totals 13 residues. The CDR3 bases are TGTGCCAGCAGCTTTGGGGCCTTCTACGAGCAGTACTTC. It specifies CASSFGAFYEQYF.

The chain links TRBV5-1 to TRBJ2-7; 7 nucleotides agree with TRBD2. The CDR3 spans 13 residues. Losses at the gene ends were 4 bases for V and 2 bases for J; bases not matched to a gene: 3. The germline gives CDR1 SGHRS, CDR2 YFSETQ. CDR3 sequence reads: CASSGGDAYEQYF. The CDR3 DNA reads TGCGCCAGCAGCGGGGGGGACGCCTACGAGCAGTACTTC.

The chain couples TRBV9 to TRBJ2-3; D might be TRBD2 (6 bases). The CDR3 covers 13 residues. V lost 0 bases and J lost 6, with 8 bases in between. Per germline, CDR1 SGDLS and CDR2 YYNGEE. CDR3 DNA sequence: TGTGCCAGCAGCGTAGAGGGAGGTGATACGCAGTATTTT. Translating it yields CASSVEGGDTQYF.

The chain carries TRBV3-1 (or the pseudogene TRBV3-2) and TRBJ1-4, with D maybe TRBD1 (6 bases). CDR1 and CDR2 (germline): LGHDT, YNNKEL (reference sequence). V was cut by 2 bases and J by 8 bases, with 12 bases left in between. The CDR3 is 14 residues long. CDR3: CASSQRQGLEKLFF. For the CDR3, the DNA is TGTGCCAGCAGCCAAAGGCAGGGGCTAGAAAAACTGTTTTTT.

The rearrangement uses TRBV10-3 and TRBJ2-2, with TRBD1 matching over 8 bases. The germline gives CDR1 ENHRY, CDR2 SYGVKD. The V segment lost 10 bases and the J segment 2 bases; nucleotides outside the gene matches: 3. This CDR3 contains 13 residues. The CDR3 DNA reads as TGTGCCACCGGACAGGGTAACACCGGGGAGCTGTTTTTT. Residues: CATGQGNTGELFF.

Worth noting for this clone: At one boundary the junction diverges from the germline segment, which might be a read error. This chain links TRBV7-7 with TRBJ2-2; the D is unclear. Germline V gene lookup returns CDR1 SSHAT and CDR2 FNYEAQ (reference sequence). The CDR3 extends over 12 amino acids. Here the CDR3 DNA reads TGTGCTAGCAGCGAGCCCGCCGGGGAGCTGTTTTTT. It encodes CASSEPAGELFF.